This T cell receptor (beta chain) was captured by sequencing in a study of PD-1 blockade in classical Hodgkin lymphoma. Study findings and constraints: Before treatment, TCR diversity in newly diagnosed patients was reportedly lower than in healthy donors. Prior therapy or disease activity may underlie the repertoire differences, whose causes remain undefined.

Comments on this clone: Its cognate antigen is unknown.

Time point: newly diagnosed, previously untreated cHL patient sample. From thawed PBMCs, CD4+ T cells were purified using magnetic negative selection. PBMCs from untreated, newly diagnosed classical Hodgkin lymphoma were comparison samples. The CDR3 has 14 amino acids. Looked up from germline, CDR1 is SGHNT and CDR2 is YYREEE (reference sequence). V was cut by 0 bases and J by 4 bases, with 9 bases left in between. Data came from immunoSEQ multiplex PCR; TCRdb stores just in-frame clones and leaves some out. The sample lists under 35,000 clones, roughly 90% occurring once. The V gene is TRBV5-4, the J gene TRBJ2-3, with no clear D. Sequencing input: CD4+ T cells from blood. The TCR comes from a human donor with classical Hodgkin lymphoma. CDR3 protein: CASSLAGWADTQYF. The CDR3 DNA follows: TGTGCCAGCAGCTTGGCAGGTTGGGCAGATACGCAGTATTTT.